There are a few counts of the clone carrying this T cell receptor beta chain. Using its own MiXCR run on the 5' RACE reads, TCRdb lists one record per CDR3 protein. The data show around 76,000 distinct CDR3 sequences, with around 11% seen just once and about 4.4% held by the top ten. The CDR3 totals 14 residues. V was trimmed by 2 bases and J by 6 bases, leaving 12 bases between them. The V gene's germline CDR1 is SGHNT and CDR2 YYREEE (reference sequence). These data come from a study of early T cells in non-severe SARS-CoV-2 infection. The chain is built from TRBV5-4 and TRBJ2-4; D unresolved. Input material: whole blood. The receptor's source is an adult who was a healthcare worker with PCR-confirmed SARS-CoV-2 infection or an uninfected control (not recorded which). CDR3 coding DNA: TGTGCCAGCAGCTTTTCGGACGGATTAAACATTCAGTACTTC. This encodes CASSFSDGLNIQYF.